The next 32 T cell receptor beta chains were all read from a single sample in a study of PD-1 blockade in classical Hodgkin lymphoma. Using immunoSEQ multiplex PCR, the repertoire was profiled, and TCRdb retains in-frame clones only, with some absent. The data contain 40,000 or so clones, over 60% of them singletons. There was relapse after autologous stem cell transplantation in every patient, and there was variation in brentuximab vedotin exposure. The sequencing used peripheral blood mononuclear cells (PBMCs), collected at baseline. Every receptor here comes from a human donor with classical Hodgkin lymphoma.

The chain uses TRBV6-6 and TRBJ2-7, with 7 nucleotides matching TRBD2. V lost 4 bases, J lost 9 bases, and 12 bases stayed unmatched. Germline lookup yields CDR1 MNHNY and CDR2 SVGAGI (reference sequence). The CDR3 loop spans 14 amino acids. This CDR3 reads CASSSPGLPPGQYF. The CDR3 DNA follows: TGTGCCAGCAGTTCTCCGGGACTACCGCCGGGGCAGTACTTC.

The chain uses TRBV15 and TRBJ1-1, with D perhaps matching TRBD1 (6 bases). The V end lost 5 bases, the J end lost 3 bases, and 10 bases lay between the germline ends. Germline-derived CDR1 and CDR2 are LNHNV and YYDKDF (reference sequence). The CDR3 covers 13 residues. DNA for the CDR3: TGTGCCACCAGCGGCCAGGGGTACACTGAAGCTTTCTTT. Translated, it gives CATSGQGYTEAFF.

The rearrangement links TRBV6-5 to TRBJ2-7; D ambiguous. Trimming stripped 0 bases from V and 4 bases from J, with 10 bases between. CDR3 length equals 14 residues. Per germline, CDR1 MNHEY and CDR2 SVGAGI. The CDR3 is CASSYSYQIYEQYF. The CDR3 DNA is TGTGCCAGCAGTTACTCGTATCAGATTTACGAGCAGTACTTC.

V usage is TRBV2 and J usage is TRBJ1-5, with 7 nucleotides matching TRBD1. The CDR3 has 13 amino acids. J gave up 6 bases and V 8 bases, and 7 bases lay outside the gene matches. CDR1 and CDR2 from the germline V gene are SNHLY and FYNNEI. CDR3 in amino acids: CASQQGGGQPQHF. DNA of the CDR3: TGTGCCAGCCAGCAAGGGGGCGGTCAGCCCCAGCATTTT. Looking up the rest from reference TRBV2 and TRBJ1-5 gives the full variable domain: EPEVTQTPSHQVTQMGQEVILRCVPISNHLYFYWYRQILGQKVEFLVSFYNNEISEKSEIFDDQFSVERPDGSNFTLKIRSTKLEDSAMYFCASQQGGGQPQHFGDGTRLSIL.

This chain links TRBV10-2 with TRBJ2-7, with D perhaps matching TRBD1 or TRBD2 (5 bases each). V shed 4 bases and J shed 9 bases, with 16 bases lying between them. Germline V lookup: CDR1 WSHSY, CDR2 SAAADI. The CDR3 spans 13 residues. The CDR3 reads CASSAGQALGQYF. The DNA of the CDR3 is TGCGCCAGCAGTGCGGGGCAGGCCTTGGGGCAGTACTTC.

In its sample, this clone was seen once. The chain links TRBV29-1 to TRBJ2-7, with 7 nucleotides matching TRBD1. J lost 6 bases, V lost 4 bases, and 12 bases had no gene match. CDR3 length: 14 residues. Germline V gene sequence: CDR1 SQVTM, CDR2 ANQGSEA. CDR3 bases: TGCAGCGTTGCCCTAAGGGGGCCCGAGGGCGAGCAGTACTTC. Translation: CSVALRGPEGEQYF.

V and J are TRBV6-6 and TRBJ2-2; 10 nucleotides line up with TRBD2. Per germline, CDR1 MNHNY and CDR2 SVGAGI (reference sequence). CDR3 length: 16 amino acids. V lost 4 bases to trimming and J lost 4 bases; unmatched junction nucleotides: 6. Here the CDR3 DNA reads TGTGCCAGCAGTTCCCCAGCGGGAGGGGGCACCGGGGAGCTGTTTTTT. It yields the protein CASSSPAGGGTGELFF.

This clone was counted a few times. The chain links TRBV15 to TRBJ1-2; D might be TRBD1 (5 bases). The CDR3 has 16 amino acids. Trimming removed 0 bases at V and 4 bases at J, with 15 bases between. From germline, CDR1 is LNHNV and CDR2 YYDKDF (reference sequence). CDR3 DNA: TGTGCCACCAGCAGAGAGGGGGGGATGACGAGCTATGGCTACACCTTC. Translated, it gives CATSREGGMTSYGYTF.

This chain links TRBV28 with TRBJ1-2, with D unclear. The CDR3 sequence is 15 residues long. V was cut by 4 bases and J by 3 bases, with 15 bases left in between. The germline V gene has CDR1 MDHEN and CDR2 SYDVKM. Here the CDR3 reads CASSSTPRDDYGYTF. DNA of the CDR3: TGTGCCAGCAGTTCTACCCCGAGGGATGACTATGGCTACACCTTC.

This clone has only one observation. J is TRBJ1-5 and V is TRBV28; no clear D gene. V shed 2 bases and J shed 4 bases, with 24 bases lying between them. This CDR3 is built from 19 residues. CDR1 and CDR2 from the germline V gene are MDHEN and SYDVKM. DNA for the CDR3: TGTGCCAGCAGTTTAAACTCTTTCGGTCGGGTGAATACTAATCAGCCCCAGCATTTT. This gives the protein CASSLNSFGRVNTNQPQHF.

CDR3 sequence (DNA): TGTGCCAGCAGCCGACAGGGTGAGGGCGAGCAGTACTTC. It specifies CASSRQGEGEQYF. The chain employs TRBV7-2 and TRBJ2-7, with 7 bases identical to TRBD1. This CDR3 comprises 13 residues. The ends lost 5 bases at V and 6 bases at J; junction bases unmatched: 7. Looked up from germline, CDR1 is SGHTA and CDR2 is FQGNSA.

In DNA, the CDR3 is TGTGCCAGCAGCTTAGCTCCCCCGGGGAGACTAGCGGGAGGAGGTGATACGCAGTATTTT. Amino acids: CASSLAPPGRLAGGGDTQYF. V gene TRBV7-6 combines with J gene TRBJ2-3; TRBD2 matches at 13 bases. This CDR3 has 20 amino acids. Germline lookup yields CDR1 SGHVS and CDR2 FNYEAQ. The V gene end was trimmed by 0 bases and the J gene end by 6 bases; junction bases not matched to a gene: 15.

The V call is TRBV2, the J call TRBJ1-4; D ambiguous. Germline V gene lookup returns CDR1 SNHLY and CDR2 FYNNEI. The CDR3 covers 12 residues. Trimming left V 4 bases short and J 15 bases short, with 15 bases between. The CDR3 bases are TGTGCCAGCAGTGTTGAGGTCGGGGAGGTGTTTTTT. Translated: CASSVEVGEVFF.

The chain couples TRBV4-1 to TRBJ2-4, with 14 nucleotides matching TRBD2. Germline lookup yields CDR1 MGHRA and CDR2 YSYEKL. Trimming removed 0 bases from V and 8 bases from J; junction bases left unmatched: 12. The CDR3 is made up of 19 amino acids. The CDR3: CASSQDSPVGLAGADIQYF. CDR3 nucleotides: TGCGCCAGCAGCCAAGATAGCCCCGTGGGACTAGCGGGAGCTGACATTCAGTACTTC.

This clone was detected a few times. The chain carries TRBV18 and TRBJ1-4; D gene ambiguous. Germline values: CDR1 KGHSH, CDR2 LQKENI. The CDR3 runs 14 residues. The ends were cut back, 5 bases at V and 5 bases at J, with 12 bases in the middle. Here the CDR3 DNA reads TGTGCCAGCTCAGCAGGAGGAATGAATGAAAAACTGTTTTTT. Translation: CASSAGGMNEKLFF.

The rearrangement links TRBV5-1 to TRBJ2-6; D unresolved. Germline values: CDR1 SGHRS, CDR2 YFSETQ. The CDR3 runs 14 residues. The V end lost 0 bases, the J end lost 2 bases, and 3 bases lay between the germline ends. CDR3 sequence (DNA): TGCGCCAGCAGCTTGGGAACTGGGGCCAACGTCCTGACTTTC. Its translation: CASSLGTGANVLTF.

This chain connects TRBV27 to TRBJ1-2, with D possibly TRBD1 on 6 matching bases. This CDR3 region has 14 residues. Trimming cost V 0 bases and J 8 bases, with 13 bases left between them. Germline CDR1 is MNHEY and CDR2 is SMNVEV (reference sequence). The CDR3 loop reads CASSLSQTGRGYTF. The CDR3 bases are TGTGCCAGCAGTTTATCCCAAACAGGGAGGGGCTACACCTTC.

To note about this clone: Other DNA sequences in the same sample also yield this CDR3. The chain is built from TRBV29-1 and TRBJ2-3; D possibly matches TRBD1 or TRBD2 (5 bases each). The V and J ends lost 4 bases and 2 bases respectively, with 13 bases between them. There are 14 residues in the CDR3. CDR1 is SQVTM, CDR2 ANQGSEA, per germline. The CDR3 coding sequence is TGCAGCGTTGGGGTTGGGGGTCCCACAGATACGCAGTATTTT. As protein: CSVGVGGPTDTQYF.

This clone was found a few times. This rearrangement joins TRBV7-9 to TRBJ2-3; no reliable D call. Germline V gene sequence: CDR1 SEHNR, CDR2 FQNEAQ (reference sequence). Trimming cost V 1 base and J 6 bases, with 2 bases left between them. The CDR3 consists of 11 residues. CDR3 sequence: CASSLDDTQYF. CDR3 nucleotide sequence: TGTGCCAGCAGCTTAGATGATACGCAGTATTTT. Together with reference TRBV7-9 and TRBJ2-3, the CDR3 gives the full variable domain: DTGVSQNPRHKITKRGQNVTFRCDPISEHNRLYWYRQTLGQGPEFLTYFQNEAQLEKSRLLSDRFSAERPKGSFSTLEIQRTEQGDSAMYLCASSLDDTQYFGPGTRLTVL.

This chain links TRBV6-1 with TRBJ2-7, with D unresolved. The CDR3 runs 12 residues. Trimming pared 8 bases from V and 3 bases from J, leaving 11 bases between. CDR1 is MNHNS, CDR2 SASEGT, per germline. DNA for the CDR3: TGTGCCAGCTACAGATGGGGCTACGAGCAGTACTTC. It translates to CASYRWGYEQYF.

This clone was found once. The rearrangement links TRBV28 to TRBJ2-7, with 7 bases aligning to TRBD2. J was trimmed by 2 bases and V by 10 bases; bases with no gene match: 14. CDR3 length: 15 amino acids. Germline V gene sequence: CDR1 MDHEN, CDR2 SYDVKM. The CDR3 here is CATKVPTSLPYEQYF. The CDR3 DNA follows: TGTGCCACTAAGGTCCCGACTAGCTTACCCTACGAGCAGTACTTC.

This clone was counted once. The rearrangement joins TRBV7-2 to TRBJ1-5, with no clear D. Germline values: CDR1 SGHTA, CDR2 FQGNSA. Trimming shortened V by 4 bases and J by 2 bases, and 12 bases separated the two germline ends. The CDR3 spans 15 residues. CDR3 sequence reads: CASSSLGGGNQPQHF. The CDR3 DNA reads TGTGCCAGCAGCTCCCTCGGCGGGGGCAATCAGCCCCAGCATTTT. Full variable domain (outside the CDR3, taken from reference TRBV7-2 and TRBJ1-5): GAGVSQSPSNKVTEKGKDVELRCDPISGHTALYWYRQSLGQGLEFLIYFQGNSAPDKSGLPSDRFSAERTGGSVSTLTIQRTQQEDSAVYLCASSSLGGGNQPQHFGDGTRLSIL.

The chain carries TRBV6-4 and TRBJ2-3; D perhaps matches TRBD1 (6 bases). Germline V lookup: CDR1 MRHNA, CDR2 SNTAGT. V lost 5 bases and J 4 bases, leaving 16 bases between the germline ends. The CDR3 contains 15 residues. This CDR3 reads CASSPEAGAADTQYF. The CDR3 DNA follows: TGTGCCAGCAGTCCTGAGGCAGGGGCCGCAGATACGCAGTATTTT.

This chain joins TRBV18 and TRBJ2-6, with D possibly being TRBD2 (6 bases). The CDR3 spans 16 residues. The germline V and J ends were trimmed by 1 base and 1 base, with 8 bases remaining between them. From germline, CDR1 is KGHSH and CDR2 LQKENI. The CDR3 coding sequence is TGTGCCAGCTCACCACGAGGAGGGTCTGGGGCCAACGTCCTGACTTTC. Protein: CASSPRGGSGANVLTF.

The chain joins TRBV5-5 to TRBJ1-5; possibly TRBD1 for D (5 bases). The CDR3 runs 14 residues. V lost 2 bases, J lost 7 bases, and 13 bases lay in between. Looked up from germline, CDR1 is SGHKS and CDR2 is YYEKEE (reference sequence). The CDR3 reads CASSFISRGQPQHF. CDR3 in DNA: TGTGCCAGCAGCTTTATTTCTCGGGGGCAGCCCCAGCATTTT.

The rearrangement joins TRBV27 to TRBJ2-3; D gene ambiguous. Germline V gives CDR1 MNHEY, CDR2 SMNVEV (reference sequence). CDR3 length: 13 residues. Trimming took 5 bases from V and 0 from J, leaving 6 bases between them. The CDR3 sequence is CASSLTSTDTQYF. Here the CDR3 DNA reads TGTGCCAGCAGTCTCACTAGCACAGATACGCAGTATTTT.

This clone was counted a few times. The chain is built from TRBV2 and TRBJ2-1; no reliable D call. The CDR3 spans 13 residues. V gave up 7 bases and J gave up 9 bases, with 16 bases separating them. Germline V lookup: CDR1 SNHLY, CDR2 FYNNEI. The CDR3 DNA reads as TGTGCCAGCACTCCGTTAGCTGGGGTTGAGCAGTTCTTC. This sequence encodes CASTPLAGVEQFF.

The sample holds one count of this clone. This chain links TRBV5-8 with TRBJ1-5, with D possibly matching TRBD1 (5 bases). V was shortened by 2 bases and J by 6 bases, with 15 bases between the two germline ends. CDR3 length equals 15 residues. CDR1 and CDR2 (germline): SGHTS, YDEGEE. CDR3 sequence (DNA): TGTGCCAGCAGCTTACACTTCAGGGTAGGTCAGCCCCAGCATTTT. Residues: CASSLHFRVGQPQHF.

The chain joins TRBV11-2 to TRBJ2-3; the match to TRBD1 covers 8 bases. The CDR3 runs to 17 residues. Germline V gene sequence: CDR1 SGHAT, CDR2 FQNNGV. V lost 3 bases, J lost 3 bases, and 11 bases stayed unmatched. CDR3 in amino acids: CASSLTRGLIGTDTQYF. In DNA, the CDR3 is TGTGCCAGCAGCTTGACCAGGGGGCTGATCGGGACAGATACGCAGTATTTT.

The chain couples TRBV19 to TRBJ2-3, with D hard to call. Trimming removed 3 bases at V and 6 bases at J, with 10 bases between. The CDR3 has 13 residues. Germline V lookup: CDR1 LNHDA, CDR2 SQIVND (reference sequence). The CDR3 nucleotides are TGTGCCAGTAGTATTTTTGCGGCGGATACGCAGTATTTT. Its translation is CASSIFAADTQYF.

The chain uses TRBV27 and TRBJ2-1; D remains ambiguous. In germline, CDR1 is MNHEY, CDR2 SMNVEV (reference sequence). V was cut by 4 bases and J by 4 bases, with 8 bases left in between. The CDR3 covers 13 residues. DNA for the CDR3: TGTGCCAGCAGTTCCCAGGCATACAATGAGCAGTTCTTC. It encodes CASSSQAYNEQFF.

The rearrangement joins TRBV27 to TRBJ1-1; no clear D gene. Germline CDR1 and CDR2: MNHEY and SMNVEV (reference sequence). The V end lost 0 bases, the J end lost 2 bases, and 10 bases lay between the germline ends. This CDR3 has 15 residues. CDR3 amino acids: CASSLSLDSNTEAFF. CDR3 nucleotides: TGTGCCAGCAGTTTATCCTTAGACTCTAACACTGAAGCTTTCTTT.